This TCR beta chain came from a study of T cells after yellow fever vaccination. The V gene's germline CDR1 is SSHAT and CDR2 FNYEAQ (reference sequence). Trimming removed 4 bases from V and 6 bases from J, with 6 bases in between. This CDR3 region has 12 residues. TCRdb used MiXCR to reprocess the 5' RACE reads, holding one entry per CDR3 protein. The sample holds some 340,000 distinct CDR3 sequences; about 4% are singletons and the top ten take under 30%. General study results and limits: On re-exposure, the response was weaker but peaked faster, at day 5 versus 15. Most clones from primary vaccination were detected again post-booster (about 96% CD4, 88% CD8). Repertoires obtained by FACS sorting could include abundant clonotypes that entered as contaminants from the bulk population.

A remark on this clonotype: Its target is not known.

This chain uses TRBV7-7 with TRBJ2-2; D is ambiguous. This sequence was found in a man younger than 30 who received the YFV17D yellow fever vaccine. The sequenced sample was PBMCs, obtained 5 days after the yellow fever booster vaccination. The CDR3 DNA is TGTGCCAGCAGCTCACACGCCGGGGAGCTGTTTTTT. Translation gives CASSSHAGELFF.